Included here is one T cell receptor (beta chain) sequence, with context. No antigen is known for it. The sample comes from a study of molecular identifiers for immune sequencing clone quantification. The study's findings and limits: It was shown that clones above 20 RNA copies held over 98% of effector molecules, but under 1% in naive cells. Highly expanded clones may be undercounted when identical TCR molecules share barcodes.

Previously published methods and listed TCR primers were used for the bulk TCR libraries. MiXCR was run by TCRdb on the PCR reads, yielding one entry per CDR3 protein. The table shows 68,000 or so distinct CDR3 sequences, with around 17% occurring only once. The CDR3 loop spans 15 amino acids. Deletions cut 4 bases from V and 4 bases from J, with 15 bases between. Germline V lookup: CDR1 KGHDR, CDR2 SFDVKD. V usage is TRBV24-1 and J usage is TRBJ2-5; perhaps TRBD2 as D (6 bases). This TCR derives from a human donor in good health. Some libraries in this study had Jurkat cell RNA spiked in. Sequenced input: naive CD8+ T cells from blood, with Jurkat cell RNA spiked in. The subset denotes: FACS-sorted CD8+CD4-CCR7+CD45RA+ naive T cells. The CDR3 is CATSDRGEVRETQYF. DNA for the CDR3: TGTGCCACCAGTGACCGCGGGGAGGTGCGAGAGACCCAGTACTTC.